This record concerns one T cell receptor (beta chain) sequence. CDR1 is LNHNV and CDR2 is YYDKDF in the germline V gene (reference sequence). CDR3 length equals 14 residues. Trimming cost V 1 base and J 2 bases, with 9 bases left between them. The table came from immunoSEQ multiplex PCR; TCRdb's copy has only in-frame clones and leaves some out. The sample includes some 300,000 clones, about 80% of them seen just once. The sample comes from a study of cytotoxic CD8 clonotypes in ibrutinib-treated CLL. This receptor was taken from a human donor with chronic lymphocytic leukemia. This sample comprised PBMCs, obtained before ibrutinib treatment. This chain joins TRBV15 and TRBJ2-7; tentative D call: TRBD1 (6 bases). The CDR3 DNA reads TGTGCCACCAGCAGAGTGGCAGGGGCCTACGAGCAGTACTTC. It translates to CATSRVAGAYEQYF.